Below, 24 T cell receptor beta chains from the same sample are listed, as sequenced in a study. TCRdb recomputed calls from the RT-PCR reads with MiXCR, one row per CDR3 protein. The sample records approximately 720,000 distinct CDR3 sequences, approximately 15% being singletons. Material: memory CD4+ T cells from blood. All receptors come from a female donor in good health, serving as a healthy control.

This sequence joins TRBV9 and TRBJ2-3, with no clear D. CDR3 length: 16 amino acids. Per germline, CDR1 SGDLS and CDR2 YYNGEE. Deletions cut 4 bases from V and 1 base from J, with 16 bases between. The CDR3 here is CASSSKQTQRTDTQYF. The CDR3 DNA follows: TGTGCCAGCAGCTCAAAACAGACACAACGCACAGATACGCAGTATTTT. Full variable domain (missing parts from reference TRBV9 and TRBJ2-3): DSGVTQTPKHLITATGQRVTLRCSPRSGDLSVYWYQQSLDQGLQFLIQYYNGEERAKGNILERFSAQQFPDLHSELNLSSLELGDSALYFCASSSKQTQRTDTQYFGPGTRLTVL.

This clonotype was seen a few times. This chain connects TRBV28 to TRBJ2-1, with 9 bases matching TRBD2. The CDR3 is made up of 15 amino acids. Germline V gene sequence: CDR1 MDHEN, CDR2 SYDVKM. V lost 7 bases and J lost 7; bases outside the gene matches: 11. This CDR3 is CASTPSGTLRNEQFF. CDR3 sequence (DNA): TGTGCCAGCACCCCTAGCGGGACCCTGAGGAATGAGCAGTTCTTC.

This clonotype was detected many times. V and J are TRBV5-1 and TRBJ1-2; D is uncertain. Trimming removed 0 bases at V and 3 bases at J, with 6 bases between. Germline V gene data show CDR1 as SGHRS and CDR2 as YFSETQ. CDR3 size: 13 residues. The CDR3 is CASSLGQYYGYTF. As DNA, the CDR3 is TGCGCCAGCAGCTTGGGCCAGTACTATGGCTACACCTTC.

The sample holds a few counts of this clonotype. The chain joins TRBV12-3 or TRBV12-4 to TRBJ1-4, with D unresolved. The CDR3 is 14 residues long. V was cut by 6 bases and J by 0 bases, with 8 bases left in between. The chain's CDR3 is CASRSEPTNEKLFF. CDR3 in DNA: TGTGCCAGCAGGTCCGAACCAACTAATGAAAAACTGTTTTTT.

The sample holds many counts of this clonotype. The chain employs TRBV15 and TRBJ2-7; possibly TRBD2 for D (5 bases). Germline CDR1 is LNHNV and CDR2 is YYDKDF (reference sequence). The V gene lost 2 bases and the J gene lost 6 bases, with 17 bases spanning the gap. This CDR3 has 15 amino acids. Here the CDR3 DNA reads TGTGCCACCAGCAGACTTACTCCGGGATCCAGCGAGCAGTACTTC. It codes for CATSRLTPGSSEQYF.

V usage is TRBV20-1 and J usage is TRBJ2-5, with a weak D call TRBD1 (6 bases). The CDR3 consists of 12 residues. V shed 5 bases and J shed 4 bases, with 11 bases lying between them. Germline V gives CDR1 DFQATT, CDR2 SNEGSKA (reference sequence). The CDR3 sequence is CSALGTLETQYF. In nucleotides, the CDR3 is TGCAGTGCTCTGGGGACATTAGAGACCCAGTACTTC.

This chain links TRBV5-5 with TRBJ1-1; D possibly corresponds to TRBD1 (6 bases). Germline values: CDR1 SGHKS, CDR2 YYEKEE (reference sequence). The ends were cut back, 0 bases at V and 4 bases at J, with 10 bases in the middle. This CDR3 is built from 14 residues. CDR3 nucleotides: TGTGCCAGCAGCTTGGACCCCAGGGGCACTGAAGCTTTCTTT. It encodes CASSLDPRGTEAFF.

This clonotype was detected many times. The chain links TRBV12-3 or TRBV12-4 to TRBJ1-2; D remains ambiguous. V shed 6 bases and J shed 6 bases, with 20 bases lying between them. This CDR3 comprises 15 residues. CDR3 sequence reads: CASRDNRAVSDGYTF. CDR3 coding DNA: TGTGCCAGCAGGGATAACCGGGCGGTTTCGGATGGCTACACCTTC.

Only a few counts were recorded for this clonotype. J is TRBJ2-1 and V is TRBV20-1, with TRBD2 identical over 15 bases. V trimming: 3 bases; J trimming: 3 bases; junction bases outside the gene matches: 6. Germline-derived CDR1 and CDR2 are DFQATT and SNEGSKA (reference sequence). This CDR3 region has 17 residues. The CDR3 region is CSASFPGLAGGYNEQFF. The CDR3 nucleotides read TGCAGTGCTAGCTTCCCGGGACTAGCGGGAGGCTACAATGAGCAGTTCTTC.

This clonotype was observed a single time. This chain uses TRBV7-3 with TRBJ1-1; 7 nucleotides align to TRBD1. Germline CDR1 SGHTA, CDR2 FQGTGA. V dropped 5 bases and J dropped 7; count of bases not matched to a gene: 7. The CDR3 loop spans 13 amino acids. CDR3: CASSPDRTGEAFF. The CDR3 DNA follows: TGTGCCAGCAGCCCAGATAGGACAGGTGAAGCTTTCTTT.

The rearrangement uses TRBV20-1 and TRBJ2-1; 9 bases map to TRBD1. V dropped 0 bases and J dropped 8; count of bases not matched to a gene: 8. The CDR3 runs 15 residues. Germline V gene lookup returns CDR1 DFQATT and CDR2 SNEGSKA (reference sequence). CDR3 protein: CSARDIGTGLDEQFF. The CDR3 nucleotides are TGCAGTGCTAGAGATATCGGGACAGGGTTGGATGAGCAGTTCTTC.

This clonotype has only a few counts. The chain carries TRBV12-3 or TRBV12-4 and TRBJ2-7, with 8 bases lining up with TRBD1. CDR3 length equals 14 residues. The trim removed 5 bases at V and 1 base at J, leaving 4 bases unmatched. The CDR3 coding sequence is TGTGCCAGCAGTGCTCACAGGGGGTCCTACGAGCAGTACTTC. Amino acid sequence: CASSAHRGSYEQYF.

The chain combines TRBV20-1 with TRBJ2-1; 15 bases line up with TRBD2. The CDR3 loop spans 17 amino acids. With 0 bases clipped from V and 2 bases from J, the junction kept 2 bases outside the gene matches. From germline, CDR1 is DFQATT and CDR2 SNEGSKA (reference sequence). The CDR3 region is CSARDWTSGGAYNEQFF. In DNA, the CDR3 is TGCAGTGCTAGAGATTGGACTAGCGGGGGGGCCTACAATGAGCAGTTCTTC.

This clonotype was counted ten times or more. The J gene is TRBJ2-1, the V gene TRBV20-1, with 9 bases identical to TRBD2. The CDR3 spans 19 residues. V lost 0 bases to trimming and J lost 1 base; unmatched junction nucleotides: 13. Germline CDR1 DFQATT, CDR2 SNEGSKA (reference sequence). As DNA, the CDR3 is TGCAGTGCTAGAGATCTAGTTGGGCTAGCGGGAATGTCCTACAATGAGCAGTTCTTC. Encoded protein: CSARDLVGLAGMSYNEQFF.

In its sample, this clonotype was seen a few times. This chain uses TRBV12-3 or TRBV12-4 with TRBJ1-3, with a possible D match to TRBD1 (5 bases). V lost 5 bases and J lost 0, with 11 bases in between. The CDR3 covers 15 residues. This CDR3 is CASSSHRSSGNTIYF. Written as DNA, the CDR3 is TGTGCCAGCAGTAGTCACAGGAGCTCTGGAAACACCATATATTTT.

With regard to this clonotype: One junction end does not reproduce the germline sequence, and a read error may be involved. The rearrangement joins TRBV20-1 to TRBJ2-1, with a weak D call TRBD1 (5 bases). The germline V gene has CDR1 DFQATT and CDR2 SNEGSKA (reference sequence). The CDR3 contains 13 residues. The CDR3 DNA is TGCGGTGCTAGAGACCCAGGGCGGTATGAGCAGTTCTTC. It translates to CGARDPGRYEQFF.

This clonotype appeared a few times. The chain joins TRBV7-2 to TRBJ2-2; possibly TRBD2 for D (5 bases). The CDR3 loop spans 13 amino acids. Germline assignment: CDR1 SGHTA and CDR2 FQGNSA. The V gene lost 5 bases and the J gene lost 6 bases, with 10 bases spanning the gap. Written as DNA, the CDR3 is TGTGCCAGCAGCCCCGAGAGGGCCGGGGAGCTGTTTTTT. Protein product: CASSPERAGELFF.

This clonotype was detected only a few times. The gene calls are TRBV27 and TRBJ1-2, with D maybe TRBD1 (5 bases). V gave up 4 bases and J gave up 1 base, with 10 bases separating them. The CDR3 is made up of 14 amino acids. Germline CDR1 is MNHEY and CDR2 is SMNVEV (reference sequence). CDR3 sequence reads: CASSSLTVNYGYTF. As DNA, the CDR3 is TGTGCCAGCAGTTCTTTGACAGTTAACTATGGCTACACCTTC.

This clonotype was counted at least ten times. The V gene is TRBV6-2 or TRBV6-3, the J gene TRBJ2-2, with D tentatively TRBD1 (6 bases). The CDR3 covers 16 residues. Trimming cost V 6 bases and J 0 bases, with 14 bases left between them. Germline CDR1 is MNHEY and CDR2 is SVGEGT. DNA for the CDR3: TGTGCCAGCAGGGCAGGGGTGGCGACGAACACCGGGGAGCTGTTTTTT. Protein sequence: CASRAGVATNTGELFF.

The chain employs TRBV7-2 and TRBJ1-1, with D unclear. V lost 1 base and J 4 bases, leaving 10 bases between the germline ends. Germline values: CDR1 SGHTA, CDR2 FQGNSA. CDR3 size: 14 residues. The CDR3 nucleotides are TGTGCCAGCAGCTTAGGGGTTTTGGGCACTGAAGCTTTCTTT. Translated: CASSLGVLGTEAFF.

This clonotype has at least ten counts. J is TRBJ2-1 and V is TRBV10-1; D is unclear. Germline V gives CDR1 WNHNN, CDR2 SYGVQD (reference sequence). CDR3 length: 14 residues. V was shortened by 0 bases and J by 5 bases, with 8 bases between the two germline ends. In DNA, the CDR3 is TGCGCCAGCAGTGAGTCGGGGAAAGACAATGAGCAGTTCTTC. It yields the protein CASSESGKDNEQFF.

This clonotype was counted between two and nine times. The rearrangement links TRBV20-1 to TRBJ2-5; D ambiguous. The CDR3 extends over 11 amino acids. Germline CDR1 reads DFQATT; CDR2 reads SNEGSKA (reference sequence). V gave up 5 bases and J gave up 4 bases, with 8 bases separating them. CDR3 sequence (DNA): TGCAGTGCTCCCCTCGGAGAGACCCAGTACTTC. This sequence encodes CSAPLGETQYF.

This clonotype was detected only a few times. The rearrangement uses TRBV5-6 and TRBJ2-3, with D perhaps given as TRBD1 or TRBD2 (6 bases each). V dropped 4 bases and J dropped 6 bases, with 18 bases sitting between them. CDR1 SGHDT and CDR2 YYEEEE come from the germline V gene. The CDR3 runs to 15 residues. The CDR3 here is CASSRDWGTGDTQYF. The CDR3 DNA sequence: TGTGCCAGCAGCCGGGACTGGGGAACAGGGGATACGCAGTATTTT.

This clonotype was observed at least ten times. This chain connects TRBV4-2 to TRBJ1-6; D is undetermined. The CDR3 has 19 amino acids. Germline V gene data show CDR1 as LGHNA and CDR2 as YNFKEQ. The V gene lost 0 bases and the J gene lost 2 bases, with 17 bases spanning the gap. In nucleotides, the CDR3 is TGTGCCAGCAGCCAAGAACCCGACCCGGGTTCGGCCTATAATTCACCCCTCCACTTT. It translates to CASSQEPDPGSAYNSPLHF.